This is a list of T cell receptor beta chains from one sample in a study of T cell responses to AZD1222 COVID-19 vaccine. Generated by immunoSEQ multiplex PCR, the TCRdb table keeps only in-frame clones and is missing some. The sample holds 150,000 to 200,000 clones; around 93% are singletons and the top ten take roughly a tenth. The input for sequencing was peripheral blood, taken on day 0 of AZD1222 vaccination. The receptor source for this set is an adult in good health. CDR3s include the opening cysteine and the closing phenylalanine or tryptophan. A D gene is named only where the DNA matches it firmly. Size tells how often a clone was seen (once, few, many) or the class of an expanded clone, and some rows leave it out.

. | 14 | TRBV5-1 | TRBD2 | CASSAGLAGREQFF
. | 12 | TRBV27 | . | CTAGVGKQPQHF
. | 15 | TRBV6-2/TRBV6-3 | TRBD2 | CASSPWTSGRDEQYF
. | 14 | TRBV11-2 | . | CASSSWDKNYGYTF
. | 12 | TRBV28 | . | CASSKGGNTIYF
. | 14 | TRBV29-1 | . | CSAPGTWDSDTQYF
. | 16 | TRBV27 | TRBD1 | CASSLQPGQGAYEQYF
. | 15 | TRBV7-9 | TRBD1 | CASSLGFGTGLEQFF
once | 13 | TRBV7-2 | . | CASSRGWPETQYF
. | 18 | TRBV7-6 | . | CASSLGPPLAGDMETQYF
. | 12 | TRBV6-4 | . | CASSDAADTQYF
. | 13 | TRBV6-5 | . | CASMRDGNYEQYF
. | 13 | TRBV2 | TRBD1 | CASSGTGHNEQFF
. | 16 | TRBV5-4 | TRBD2 | CASSSKTGLGSYEQYF
. | 16 | TRBV24-1 | TRBD2 | CATSDASGSYQETQYF
. | 16 | TRBV27 | . | CASSPGTNANTGELFF